Below, one TCR beta chain is given with its context. Its antigen is as yet unknown. PCR amplification relied on 60 Vbeta primers (plus 13 Jbeta primers). Profiled with immunoSEQ multiplex PCR; TCRdb holds only in-frame clones, not every one. The data contain over 55,000 clones, approximately 70% of them seen just once; the ten biggest clones take up around a tenth. The data derive from a study of cytomegalovirus exposure and HLA in healthy donors. Broader study findings: A reported reduction in N-insertions relative to the approximately 640-donor mean was seen in an Asian-associated ancestry cluster in a later analysis. Sequences of the TCR beta chain were said to predict the HLA-A and HLA-B alleles of most subjects accurately.

The length of the CDR3 is 17 residues. The trim removed 5 bases at V and 0 bases at J, leaving 8 bases unmatched. Germline loops: CDR1 SNHLY, CDR2 FYNNEI. What was sequenced was PBMCs. The clonotype was recovered from a woman aged 45-65 years in good health and CMV-seropositive. J is TRBJ2-3 and V is TRBV2; TRBD2 agrees at 10 bases. This CDR3 is CASSIVASGGSTDTQYF. The CDR3 DNA follows: TGTGCCAGCAGTATAGTTGCTAGCGGGGGTAGCACAGATACGCAGTATTTT.